The 8 T cell receptor beta chains given below trace back to one sample, sequenced in a study of blood T cell repertoires in COVID-19 (TCRdb year 2020). Libraries were made using the immunoSEQ multiplex PCR assay. Imported from immuneACCESS, the table was reduced by TCRdb to in-frame sequences with V and J called. These copies leave out some clones; in studies compared against another copy, an unresolved V gene accounts for under half, and the cause of the remainder is not known. This sample comprises 200,000 to 300,000 clones, over 80% of them detected only once. 2.5% to 3% of the sample goes to the ten largest clones. The source material was PBMCs or T cells enriched from blood (not recorded which). These receptors originate from a young woman with acute COVID-19.

The gene calls are TRBV19 and TRBJ1-5, with TRBD1 matching over 10 bases. Germline trimming cut 6 bases from V and 7 bases from J; bases unmatched to any gene: 9. The CDR3 sequence is 15 residues long. The germline CDR1 and CDR2 sequences are LNHDA and SQIVND (reference sequence). CDR3 sequence (DNA): TGTGCCAGTAGGGACGGACAGGGGGTAAGACAGCCCCAGCATTTT. Its protein product is CASRDGQGVRQPQHF.

This chain connects TRBV19 to TRBJ1-4, with a possible D match to TRBD1 (6 bases). Germline assignment: CDR1 LNHDA and CDR2 SQIVND (reference sequence). The CDR3 covers 15 residues. The ends were cut back, 8 bases at V and 6 bases at J, with 19 bases in the middle. This CDR3 is CASRGAQGAHEKLFF. The DNA of the CDR3 is TGTGCCAGTCGGGGGGCCCAGGGAGCTCATGAAAAACTGTTTTTT.

This chain joins TRBV7-9 and TRBJ2-7; TRBD2 agrees at 11 bases. Germline CDR1 reads SEHNR; CDR2 reads FQNEAQ (reference sequence). This CDR3 contains 15 residues. V lost 5 bases to trimming and J lost 3 bases; unmatched junction nucleotides: 6. CDR3 bases: TGTGCCAGCAGCCTGGGGACTAGCGGTTACTACGAGCAGTACTTC. Protein product: CASSLGTSGYYEQYF.

The count of this clone is one. The CDR3 reads CASSQAGVYSPLHF. The CDR3 DNA reads TGTGCCAGTAGTCAGGCAGGGGTTTATTCACCCCTCCACTTT. The chain uses TRBV19 and TRBJ1-6; TRBD1 is a possible D gene (6 bases). The length of the CDR3 is 14 residues. Deletions cut 5 bases from V and 8 bases from J, with 13 bases between. Germline CDR1 reads LNHDA; CDR2 reads SQIVND (reference sequence).

In regard to this clone: This specimen includes other DNA sequences encoding the same CDR3. The chain is built from TRBV5-1 and TRBJ1-1; tentative D call: TRBD1 (5 bases). Deletions cut 4 bases from V and 3 bases from J, with 13 bases between. CDR3 length: 14 residues. Germline CDR1 SGHRS, CDR2 YFSETQ. CDR3 region: CASSPGGGDTEAFF. The CDR3 DNA follows: TGCGCCAGCAGCCCCGGGGGGGGAGACACTGAAGCTTTCTTT.

Only one count was recorded for this clone. The chain links TRBV28 to TRBJ2-3; TRBD1 matches at 10 bases. V shed 4 bases and J 4 bases; nucleotides not matched to a gene: 5. Germline V gene sequence: CDR1 MDHEN, CDR2 SYDVKM. The length of the CDR3 is 15 residues. The CDR3 spells CASSWTGTGADTQYF. As DNA, the CDR3 is TGTGCCAGCAGTTGGACCGGGACAGGGGCAGATACGCAGTATTTT.

The chain links TRBV19 to TRBJ1-2; the D is unclear. V was clipped by 5 bases and J by 2 bases, with 3 bases between them. CDR1 and CDR2 from the germline V gene are LNHDA and SQIVND (reference sequence). The CDR3 length is 11 residues. This chain's CDR3 is CASSQNYGYTF. The CDR3 DNA sequence: TGTGCCAGTAGTCAGAACTATGGCTACACCTTC.

This chain joins TRBV9 and TRBJ2-3, with 10 bases identical to TRBD2. The length of the CDR3 is 17 residues. Germline assignment: CDR1 SGDLS and CDR2 YYNGEE. V dropped 4 bases and J dropped 3; count of bases not matched to a gene: 11. CDR3 nucleotides: TGTGCCAGCAGCCCACTGACTAGCGGGCCAAAAACAGATACGCAGTATTTT. It codes for CASSPLTSGPKTDTQYF. Filled out from reference TRBV9 and TRBJ2-3, the complete variable domain reads DSGVTQTPKHLITATGQRVTLRCSPRSGDLSVYWYQQSLDQGLQFLIQYYNGEERAKGNILERFSAQQFPDLHSELNLSSLELGDSALYFCASSPLTSGPKTDTQYFGPGTRLTVL.